The 2 T cell receptor beta chains reported below all come from one sample, sequenced in a study of Ad26.COV2.S vaccination and SARS-CoV-2 variants. Treatment reported: 19 received Ad26.COV2.S at low or high dose, single or two shots; about 5 received placebo; per-sample allocation not given. Specimen acquisition occurred on day 63 following the initial vaccine or placebo injection. Using immunoSEQ multiplex PCR, the repertoire was profiled, and TCRdb retains in-frame clones only, with some absent. The profile shows more than 350,000 clones, 80% to 95% of them singletons. The sample was peripheral blood, taken in a trial of Ad26.COV2.S vaccine versus placebo. Receptor source: a person aged 18 to 59 who received the Ad26.COV2.S COVID-19 vaccine or a placebo.

The chain carries TRBV27 and TRBJ2-7, with 9 bases lining up with TRBD1. The V segment lost 3 bases and the J segment 3 bases; nucleotides outside the gene matches: 9. From germline, CDR1 is MNHEY and CDR2 SMNVEV (reference sequence). The CDR3 loop spans 16 amino acids. This CDR3 reads CASSLSGTGLFYEQYF. CDR3 in DNA: TGTGCCAGCAGTTTGAGCGGGACAGGGCTATTCTACGAGCAGTACTTC.

This chain links TRBV7-2 with TRBJ1-2; TRBD1 agrees at 7 bases. The CDR3 contains 14 residues. Looked up from germline, CDR1 is SGHTA and CDR2 is FQGNSA. Unmatched junction bases numbered 6, after V lost 4 bases and J lost 4 bases. In nucleotides, the CDR3 is TGTGCCAGCAGCTCAGACAGGGTTCTCTATGGCTACACCTTC. Translated: CASSSDRVLYGYTF.